The 31 T cell receptor beta chains below were found in one sample sequenced in a study of T cells in Graves' hyperthyroidism and ophthalmopathy. Researchers took RNA transcripts and amplified the TCR beta CDR3 regions from them. RT-PCR in the first round (using the HTBI primer set) targeted the TCR CDR3. MiXCR, applied by TCRdb to the multiplex PCR reads, yields one record per CDR3 protein. The sample includes roughly 570,000 distinct CDR3 sequences, 15% to 18% of them seen just once. Sequences were obtained from blood. These receptors all stem from a woman aged 30 to 39 with Graves' hyperthyroidism.

This clonotype was seen at least ten times. The gene calls are TRBV7-9 and TRBJ2-7; D ambiguous. The CDR3 spans 18 residues. V was pared by 5 bases and J by 0 bases, with 23 bases between. The germline V gene encodes CDR1 SEHNR and CDR2 FQNEAQ (reference sequence). The CDR3, as DNA: TGTGCCAGCAGCCGAACGCCGTTTATTGGGAACAACTCCTACGAGCAGTACTTC. This sequence encodes CASSRTPFIGNNSYEQYF.

This clonotype was observed many times. This chain links TRBV30 with TRBJ1-5; TRBD1 is a possible D gene (5 bases). The CDR3 is 16 residues long. Germline-derived CDR1 and CDR2 are GTSNPN and SVGIG (reference sequence). The germline V and J ends were trimmed by 0 bases and 1 base, with 13 bases remaining between them. This CDR3 is CAWSVISGISNQPQHF. In DNA, the CDR3 is TGTGCCTGGAGTGTAATTTCAGGGATCAGCAATCAGCCCCAGCATTTT. Full variable domain (rest looked up from reference TRBV30 and TRBJ1-5): SQTIHQWPATLVQPVGSPLSLECTVEGTSNPNLYWYRQAAGRGLQLLFYSVGIGQISSEVPQNLSASRPQDRQFILSSKKLLLSDSGFYLCAWSVISGISNQPQHFGDGTRLSIL.

This clonotype was counted at least ten times. The V call is TRBV20-1, the J call TRBJ2-7, with a tentative D call TRBD2 (7 bases). This CDR3 spans 14 amino acids. Germline-derived CDR1 and CDR2 are DFQATT and SNEGSKA (reference sequence). V lost 6 bases, J lost 1 base, and 16 bases lay in between. In DNA form, the CDR3 reads TGCAGTGCCTACCAAAGGGGGGGATCCTACGAGCAGTACTTC. This encodes CSAYQRGGSYEQYF.

This clonotype was recorded at least ten times. The chain's CDR3 is CASSSDRADQPQHF. CDR3 sequence (DNA): TGTGCCAGCAGTTCGGACAGGGCCGATCAGCCCCAGCATTTT. V and J are TRBV6-1 and TRBJ1-5, with 8 nucleotides matching TRBD1. Germline trimming cut 5 bases from V and 5 bases from J; bases unmatched to any gene: 5. CDR1 and CDR2 from the germline V gene are MNHNS and SASEGT. The length of the CDR3 is 14 residues.

This clonotype was detected many times. The rearrangement joins TRBV13 to TRBJ2-2; TRBD1 matches 9 bases. The length of the CDR3 is 14 residues. V trimming: 8 bases; J trimming: 6 bases; junction bases outside the gene matches: 7. Germline V gene sequence: CDR1 PRHDT, CDR2 FYEKMQ (reference sequence). In DNA, the CDR3 is TGTGCCAGCGGGGGACAGGGAGGCGCCGGGGAGCTGTTTTTT. Its protein is CASGGQGGAGELFF.

At least ten counts were recorded for this clonotype. V and J are TRBV7-6 and TRBJ1-1; D call uncertain. V was shortened by 8 bases and J by 0 bases, with 7 bases between the two germline ends. This CDR3 spans 12 amino acids. CDR1 and CDR2 from the germline V gene are SGHVS and FNYEAQ. CDR3 sequence (DNA): TGTGCCAGCGGACCTATGAACACTGAAGCTTTCTTT. It translates to CASGPMNTEAFF. Combining the CDR3 with reference TRBV7-6 and TRBJ1-1 gives the whole variable domain GAGVSQSPRYKVTKRGQDVALRCDPISGHVSLYWYRQALGQGPEFLTYFNYEAQQDKSGLPNDRFSAERPEGSISTLTIQRTEQRDSAMYRCASGPMNTEAFFGQGTRLTVV.

The sample holds many counts of this clonotype. The V and J genes are TRBV28 and TRBJ1-1; 8 bases map to TRBD1. There are 15 residues in the CDR3. V trimming: 6 bases; J trimming: 1 base; junction bases outside the gene matches: 7. Germline CDR1 is MDHEN and CDR2 is SYDVKM. The CDR3 bases are TGTGCCAGCAGGGGACAGGACCTTGCGAACACTGAAGCTTTCTTT. Encoded protein: CASRGQDLANTEAFF.

The table lists this clonotype with many counts. The gene calls are TRBV11-2 and TRBJ2-3; D not resolved. This CDR3 has 15 amino acids. CDR1 and CDR2 (germline): SGHAT, FQNNGV. V lost 3 bases, J lost 2 bases, and 12 bases lay in between. This chain's CDR3 is CASSLGSLITDTQYF. In nucleotides, the CDR3 is TGTGCCAGCAGCTTGGGCTCACTAATCACAGATACGCAGTATTTT.

The rearrangement links TRBV30 to TRBJ2-7; D may be TRBD1 or TRBD2 (6 bases each). Germline V gene lookup returns CDR1 GTSNPN and CDR2 SVGIG (reference sequence). This CDR3 region has 13 residues. Trimming pared 5 bases from V and 3 bases from J, leaving 14 bases between. In DNA, the CDR3 is TGTGCCTGGGGCCAGGAGGGGGTCTACGAGCAGTACTTC. As protein: CAWGQEGVYEQYF.

This clonotype was detected many times. CDR3 sequence reads: CASSPPGQQFF. The CDR3 nucleotides are TGTGCCAGCTCACCACCGGGGCAACAGTTCTTC. The chain joins TRBV18 to TRBJ2-1, with D perhaps TRBD1 (5 bases). Trimming took 0 bases from V and 13 from J, leaving 7 bases between them. Germline assignment: CDR1 KGHSH and CDR2 LQKENI. This CDR3 is 11 amino acids long.

V gene TRBV6-2 or TRBV6-3 combines with J gene TRBJ1-6; 7 bases map to TRBD1. The germline gives CDR1 MNHEY, CDR2 SVGEGT. The CDR3 consists of 18 residues. Losses at the gene ends were 2 bases for V and 3 bases for J; bases not matched to a gene: 10. The CDR3 DNA reads as TGTGCCAGCAGTTACCGACGAGGGGGCGGACTCTATAATTCACCCCTCCACTTT. Protein sequence: CASSYRRGGGLYNSPLHF.

At least ten counts were recorded for this clonotype. The chain employs TRBV5-1 and TRBJ1-1; 7 nucleotides align to TRBD1. The V segment lost 0 bases and the J segment 2 bases; nucleotides outside the gene matches: 4. The germline V gene has CDR1 SGHRS and CDR2 YFSETQ. The CDR3 runs to 15 residues. The CDR3 is CASSLEGGSNTEAFF. The CDR3 DNA is TGCGCCAGCAGCTTGGAAGGGGGCTCTAACACTGAAGCTTTCTTT.

At least ten counts were recorded for this clonotype. The J gene is TRBJ2-1, the V gene TRBV20-1, with 8 bases that match TRBD2. V shed 6 bases and J 5 bases; nucleotides not matched to a gene: 6. The CDR3 is 13 amino acids. In germline, CDR1 is DFQATT, CDR2 SNEGSKA (reference sequence). The CDR3 here is CSARKLADNEQFF. The CDR3 region has the DNA TGCAGTGCAAGAAAACTAGCGGACAATGAGCAGTTCTTC.

This chain's CDR3 is CASSPDGQGSGEQYF. The CDR3, as DNA: TGTGCCAGCAGCCCCGATGGACAGGGGTCGGGCGAGCAGTACTTC. The rearrangement links TRBV6-1 to TRBJ2-7; 9 nucleotides align to TRBD1. Trimming at V came to 6 bases and at J to 6 bases, leaving 12 bases not matched to a gene. Germline CDR1 MNHNS, CDR2 SASEGT. The CDR3 runs 15 residues.

This clonotype was observed many times. The chain's CDR3 is CASSLAGSSSGANVLTF. CDR3 DNA: TGCGCCAGCAGCTTGGCGGGCAGTTCCTCTGGGGCCAACGTCCTGACTTTC. V and J are TRBV5-1 and TRBJ2-6; no clear D gene. Looked up from germline, CDR1 is SGHRS and CDR2 is YFSETQ. V was pared by 0 bases and J by 0 bases, with 10 bases between. This CDR3 has 17 amino acids.

Ten or more counts support this clonotype. This sequence joins TRBV12-3 or TRBV12-4 and TRBJ2-7; 8 bases are a match to TRBD2. The CDR3 spans 13 residues. Germline trimming cut 8 bases from V and 6 bases from J; bases unmatched to any gene: 9. Here the CDR3 DNA reads TGTGCCAGCTGCTCCTCGGGAGGGCGCGAGCAGTACTTC. This translates into CASCSSGGREQYF.

This clonotype appeared a few times. The CDR3 nucleotides are TGTGCCAGCAGCTCACTAGCGGGAAGTCTGGAGAAGACCCAGTACTTC. Encoded protein: CASSSLAGSLEKTQYF. The chain has TRBV7-9 and TRBJ2-5, with 10 bases identical to TRBD2. Germline V gene lookup returns CDR1 SEHNR and CDR2 FQNEAQ (reference sequence). This CDR3 region has 16 residues. V gave up 4 bases and J gave up 6 bases; unmatched junction bases: 11.

The gene calls are TRBV10-2 and TRBJ1-5; D not certain. The CDR3 covers 14 residues. Trimming took off 1 base at V and 2 bases at J, with 6 bases between the two ends. Germline loops: CDR1 WSHSY, CDR2 SAAADI. This chain's CDR3 is CASSELTRNQPQHF. The CDR3 DNA sequence: TGCGCCAGCAGTGAGTTAACGCGCAATCAGCCCCAGCATTTT.

This clonotype turned up a few times. The rearrangement joins TRBV11-2 to TRBJ2-7; TRBD2 is a possible D gene (5 bases). Germline V gives CDR1 SGHAT, CDR2 FQNNGV. This CDR3 is 15 amino acids long. V lost 5 bases and J lost 7, with 21 bases in between. This chain's CDR3 is CASSHIGPQTGEQYF. The CDR3 DNA reads TGTGCCAGCAGCCATATAGGGCCTCAGACGGGGGAGCAGTACTTC.

The J gene is TRBJ2-3, the V gene TRBV28, with TRBD2 matching over 7 bases. Germline lookup yields CDR1 MDHEN and CDR2 SYDVKM. This CDR3 is built from 16 residues. J lost 4 bases, V lost 6 bases, and 13 bases had no gene match. The CDR3, as DNA: TGTGCCAGCAGCAAAGCTAGGAGCGGGGCCCCAGATACGCAGTATTTT. Encoded protein: CASSKARSGAPDTQYF.

There are many counts of this clonotype. The chain joins TRBV12-3 or TRBV12-4 to TRBJ1-5; D possibly corresponds to TRBD1 (6 bases). With 5 bases removed from V and 3 bases from J, the gap between germline ends came to 11 bases. The CDR3 totals 14 residues. CDR3 loop: CASSAGQSNQPQHF. CDR3 coding DNA: TGTGCCAGCAGTGCCGGACAGTCCAATCAGCCCCAGCATTTT.

The rearrangement joins TRBV24-1 to TRBJ2-1; D remains ambiguous. V lost 10 bases and J 5 bases, leaving 11 bases between the germline ends. The CDR3 runs to 12 residues. CDR1 and CDR2 from the germline V gene are KGHDR and SFDVKD. The CDR3 DNA sequence: TGTGCCACGCTAGGTTGGGACAATGAGCAGTTCTTC. Translated, it gives CATLGWDNEQFF.

As regards this clonotype: This could be a read error, since a much larger clone is one nucleotide away. J is TRBJ1-2 and V is TRBV6-2 or TRBV6-3; TRBD1 might be the D (5 bases). The CDR3 totals 12 residues. The germline V gene has CDR1 MNHEY and CDR2 SVGEGT. In DNA form, the CDR3 reads TGTGCCAGCAGTCCCAGCGACAGCGGCTGCACCTTC. Translation gives CASSPSDSGCTF.

The V call is TRBV5-6, the J call TRBJ2-1, with D tentatively TRBD1 (6 bases). This CDR3 has 14 amino acids. The germline V gene has CDR1 SGHDT and CDR2 YYEEEE. Between the trimmed V and J ends, which lost 4 bases and 3 bases, there was a span of 11 bases. CDR3 bases: TGTGCCAGCAGCGCCGGACAGTTCTACAATGAGCAGTTCTTC. Translation: CASSAGQFYNEQFF.

The chain employs TRBV15 and TRBJ2-1; TRBD2 matches at 7 bases. Germline CDR1 LNHNV, CDR2 YYDKDF (reference sequence). Trimming at V came to 5 bases and at J to 4 bases, leaving 8 bases not matched to a gene. There are 15 residues in the CDR3. CDR3 residues: CATSPGGDFYNEQFF. CDR3 nucleotides: TGTGCCACCAGCCCTGGGGGGGACTTTTACAATGAGCAGTTCTTC.

This clonotype was observed a handful of times. A much larger clone differs by one base, so this may be a read error. The rearrangement joins TRBV7-3 to TRBJ2-7, with TRBD1 as a possible D gene (5 bases). This CDR3 is 14 amino acids long. Germline V gene data show CDR1 as SGHTA and CDR2 as FQGTGA. V lost 2 bases and J lost 6, with 14 bases in between. The CDR3 DNA follows: TGTGCCAGCAGCTTAGTAGGCAGGGATATCGAGCAGTACTTC. It encodes CASSLVGRDIEQYF.

This clonotype occurred many times. The chain uses TRBV5-5 and TRBJ1-5; D is undetermined. V lost 1 base and J lost 5, with 4 bases in between. CDR1 and CDR2 (germline): SGHKS, YYEKEE (reference sequence). This CDR3 contains 12 residues. The CDR3 sequence is CASSLRDQPQHF. The CDR3 nucleotides read TGTGCCAGCAGCTTGCGGGATCAGCCCCAGCATTTT.

The CDR3 nucleotides are TGTGCCAGCAGCCGGCGGGAGAGCTTTTACGAGCAGTACTTC. It codes for CASSRRESFYEQYF. The chain employs TRBV3-1 and TRBJ2-7, with 7 bases matching TRBD2. Germline V gene sequence: CDR1 LGHDT, CDR2 YNNKEL (reference sequence). The CDR3 consists of 14 residues. The ends lost 4 bases at V and 4 bases at J; junction bases unmatched: 7.

Remarks on this clonotype: A much larger clone lies a single base off, so this may be a read error. V and J are TRBV20-1 and TRBJ1-5, with 7 positions matching TRBD1. CDR1 and CDR2 (germline): DFQATT, SNEGSKA (reference sequence). The CDR3 runs 13 residues. The CDR3: CSVMTGSKQPQHF. In nucleotides, the CDR3 is TGCAGTGTTATGACAGGGAGCAAACAGCCCCAGCATTTT.

A word on this clonotype: This is likely a read error, given that the CDR3 carries no conserved phenylalanine or tryptophan at its end. This chain links TRBV6-5 with TRBJ1-1; no definite D call. Per germline, CDR1 MNHEY and CDR2 SVGAGI. Trimming cost V 3 bases and J 5 bases, with 13 bases left between them. The length of the CDR3 is 14 residues. CDR3 amino acids: CASSYYEDGTEAFV. The CDR3 DNA reads TGTGCCAGCAGTTATTACGAGGACGGAACTGAAGCTTTCGTT.

In this sample, this clonotype turned up many times. The chain couples TRBV7-3 to TRBJ2-2, with 9 bases identical to TRBD2. CDR3 length: 15 residues. Germline V gene data show CDR1 as SGHTA and CDR2 as FQGTGA. The ends lost 5 bases at V and 3 bases at J; junction bases unmatched: 4. The CDR3 DNA reads TGTGCCAGCAGCGCGACTAGCGGATACACCGGGGAGCTGTTTTTT. It encodes CASSATSGYTGELFF. The whole variable domain, remainder taken from reference TRBV7-3 and TRBJ2-2, is GAGVSQTPSNKVTEKGKYVELRCDPISGHTALYWYRQSLGQGPEFLIYFQGTGAADDSGLPNDRFFAVRPEGSVSTLKIQRTERGDSAVYLCASSATSGYTGELFFGEGSRLTVL.